Below are 26 T cell receptor beta chains sequenced from a single sample in a study of shared clonotypes between healthy human individuals (TCRdb year 2020). Receptor amplification or capture employed the immunoSEQ multiplex PCR assay. TCRdb took this table from immuneACCESS and kept in-frame rearrangements with V and J called. Such tables lack part of the clones; where checked against another copy, unresolved V genes explain under half of the gap, and the rest is unexplained. This sample is represented by over 1.4 million clones; approximately 96% of them were singletons. The ten largest clones take up roughly 1.2% of the sample. The sequenced sample was naive CD4+ T cells sorted from blood. This specimen's cell subset or site label, interpreted: CD45RA+ positively selected. These receptors were obtained from a young man in good health.

CDR3 protein: CASSLTGERGYTF. The CDR3 DNA reads TGTGCCAGCAGCTTGACAGGAGAGAGGGGCTACACCTTC. The chain joins TRBV7-2 to TRBJ1-2; tentative D call: TRBD1 (6 bases). Germline values: CDR1 SGHTA, CDR2 FQGNSA. The CDR3 contains 13 residues. V was clipped by 3 bases and J by 8 bases, with 13 bases between them.

This clone has just one count. V and J are TRBV5-1 and TRBJ2-7, with TRBD1 as a possible D gene (6 bases). V lost 3 bases and J lost 3, with 13 bases in between. Per the germline V gene, CDR1 is SGHRS and CDR2 is YFSETQ. This CDR3 comprises 14 residues. The CDR3 DNA reads TGCGCCAGCAGCTCCGGGACAATCGGCTACGAGCAGTACTTC. Translation gives CASSSGTIGYEQYF.

This clone turned up a few times. The V and J genes are TRBV28 and TRBJ2-7; D is possibly TRBD1 (5 bases). Germline CDR1 and CDR2: MDHEN and SYDVKM. V shed 2 bases and J shed 5 bases, with 10 bases lying between them. This CDR3 region has 13 residues. The CDR3 sequence: CASSLPPGNEQYF. The CDR3, as DNA: TGTGCCAGCAGTTTACCTCCAGGGAACGAGCAGTACTTC.

The genes are TRBV18 and TRBJ1-4; a weak D match, TRBD1 (5 bases). Trimming took 3 bases from V and 4 from J, leaving 12 bases between them. The CDR3 sequence is 15 residues long. Germline loops: CDR1 KGHSH, CDR2 LQKENI. DNA of the CDR3: TGTGCCAGCTCACCGGCAGGGCCTTTTAATGAAAAACTGTTTTTT. Encoded protein: CASSPAGPFNEKLFF.

The chain uses TRBV14 and TRBJ2-7; TRBD1 might be the D (5 bases). This CDR3 comprises 13 residues. Trimming took 8 bases from V and 0 from J, leaving 11 bases between them. Germline V lookup: CDR1 SGHDN, CDR2 FVKESK. The CDR3 sequence: CASRLQASYEQYF. As DNA, the CDR3 is TGTGCCAGCCGCCTACAGGCCTCCTACGAGCAGTACTTC.

The chain combines TRBV2 with TRBJ1-4; D remains unclear. Per germline, CDR1 SNHLY and CDR2 FYNNEI. CDR3 length equals 14 residues. The ends were cut back, 7 bases at V and 3 bases at J, with 12 bases in the middle. CDR3 sequence reads: CASKRGGANEKLFF. The CDR3 DNA follows: TGTGCCAGCAAACGAGGTGGGGCTAATGAAAAACTGTTTTTT.

The J gene is TRBJ1-1, the V gene TRBV28; 7 nucleotides line up with TRBD1. The CDR3 has 13 residues. Germline assignment: CDR1 MDHEN and CDR2 SYDVKM. With V trimmed by 8 bases and J by 0 bases, 3 bases remained unmatched. The CDR3 here is CASRTGMNTEAFF. The CDR3 region has the DNA TGTGCCAGCCGGACAGGCATGAACACTGAAGCTTTCTTT.

The J gene is TRBJ2-7, the V gene TRBV19, with TRBD2 as a possible D gene (7 bases). V gave up 6 bases and J gave up 2 bases, with 20 bases separating them. The CDR3 consists of 16 residues. Per the germline V gene, CDR1 is LNHDA and CDR2 is SQIVND (reference sequence). The CDR3 loop is CASSHRGGGKPYEQYF. DNA for the CDR3: TGTGCCAGTAGCCACCGAGGGGGGGGGAAACCCTACGAGCAGTACTTC.

As concerns this clone: A clone one base away is much larger, so this may be a read error. At the DNA level, this CDR3 is encoded by other sequences in the same sample as well. The chain links TRBV28 to TRBJ2-5; the D is unclear. The CDR3 consists of 10 residues. Trimming took 5 bases from V and 2 from J, leaving 0 bases between them. The germline V gene encodes CDR1 MDHEN and CDR2 SYDVKM. The CDR3 DNA follows: TGTGCCAGCAGTCAAGAGACCCAGTACTTC. Protein: CASSQETQYF. The variable domain in full, completed from reference TRBV28 and TRBJ2-5, reads DVKVTQSSRYLVKRTGEKVFLECVQDMDHENMFWYRQDPGLGLRLIYFSYDVKMKEKGDIPEGYSVSREKKERFSLILESASTNQTSMYLCASSQETQYFGPGTRLLVL.

This clone was detected a few times. The chain combines TRBV7-2 with TRBJ1-1; 8 bases map to TRBD1. The V and J ends lost 4 bases and 4 bases, in that order; junction bases with no gene match: 8. The CDR3 totals 15 residues. The germline CDR1 and CDR2 sequences are SGHTA and FQGNSA. The DNA for the CDR3 is TGTGCCAGCAGCTACACGGGGGGGACAGGCACTGAAGCTTTCTTT. Amino acids: CASSYTGGTGTEAFF.

This chain links TRBV19 with TRBJ2-6; no reliable D call. The CDR3 is made up of 13 amino acids. The germline CDR1 and CDR2 sequences are LNHDA and SQIVND (reference sequence). V was cut by 7 bases and J by 4 bases, with 8 bases left in between. DNA of the CDR3: TGTGCCAGTACTATTTCAGGGGCCAACGTCCTGACTTTC. It specifies CASTISGANVLTF.

The V and J genes are TRBV7-9 and TRBJ1-2, with TRBD1 identical over 10 bases. The J segment lost 7 bases and the V segment lost 3 bases, leaving 14 bases of the junction unmatched. The germline V gene encodes CDR1 SEHNR and CDR2 FQNEAQ (reference sequence). CDR3 length equals 17 residues. This chain's CDR3 is CASSFLVLGQGSAGYTF. CDR3 DNA: TGTGCCAGCAGCTTTTTGGTTCTGGGACAGGGGTCCGCTGGCTACACCTTC.

This clone was seen only once. The J gene is TRBJ2-7, the V gene TRBV30; D is possibly TRBD1 (5 bases). The CDR3 length is 15 residues. Germline loops: CDR1 GTSNPN, CDR2 SVGIG (reference sequence). The V end lost 4 bases, the J end lost 3 bases, and 19 bases lay between the germline ends. This CDR3 reads CAWNTGFTNGYEQYF. CDR3 nucleotide sequence: TGTGCCTGGAATACAGGCTTTACTAACGGCTACGAGCAGTACTTC.

J is TRBJ2-5 and V is TRBV27, with 7 nucleotides matching TRBD2. Germline assignment: CDR1 MNHEY and CDR2 SMNVEV (reference sequence). Trimming took 8 bases from V and 7 from J; bases not matched to a gene: 10. This CDR3 spans 13 amino acids. The DNA of the CDR3 is TGTGCCAGCTCATCGGGAGGAACGTGGACCCAGTACTTC. Translated, it gives CASSSGGTWTQYF.

This clone was picked up one time. The rearrangement joins TRBV7-2 to TRBJ2-7; 7 nucleotides agree with TRBD1. This CDR3 comprises 14 residues. V shed 4 bases, J shed 6 bases, and the junction held 9 bases outside the gene matches. CDR1 is SGHTA and CDR2 is FQGNSA in the germline V gene. This CDR3 is CASSSDRPPSEQYF. The CDR3 region has the DNA TGTGCCAGCAGCTCGGACAGGCCCCCCTCCGAGCAGTACTTC.

This clone is a singleton in its sample. This CDR3 is also generated by other DNA sequences in the sample. This chain connects TRBV7-2 to TRBJ2-7, with a tentative D call TRBD2 (5 bases). V was pared by 5 bases and J by 3 bases, with 14 bases between. The CDR3 runs 14 residues. CDR1 and CDR2 from the germline V gene are SGHTA and FQGNSA. CDR3 coding DNA: TGTGCCAGCAGCAGCGGACTTGGAGGCTACGAGCAGTACTTC. Translation: CASSSGLGGYEQYF.

CDR3 sequence: CASSSMGVVGKETQYF. In DNA form, the CDR3 reads TGTGCCAGCAGCTCGATGGGAGTCGTTGGTAAAGAGACCCAGTACTTC. The chain recombines TRBV7-9 with TRBJ2-5; D might be TRBD2 (5 bases). CDR1 is SEHNR and CDR2 is FQNEAQ in the germline V gene (reference sequence). There are 16 residues in the CDR3. V shed 4 bases and J shed 3 bases, with 18 bases lying between them.

The rearrangement links TRBV6-6 to TRBJ1-5; no firm D call. Trimming took off 0 bases at V and 7 bases at J, with 7 bases between the two ends. Per the germline V gene, CDR1 is MNHNY and CDR2 is SVGAGI (reference sequence). CDR3 length: 13 residues. CDR3 loop: CASSYSRAQPQHF. The DNA of the CDR3 is TGTGCCAGCAGTTACTCGAGAGCCCAGCCCCAGCATTTT.

The chain recombines TRBV7-8 with TRBJ2-7; D call uncertain. Between the trimmed V and J ends, which lost 5 bases and 3 bases, there was a span of 11 bases. Per germline, CDR1 SGHVS and CDR2 FQNEAQ. This CDR3 contains 13 residues. CDR3 region: CASSPPEGYEQYF. The CDR3 DNA follows: TGTGCCAGCAGCCCGCCTGAAGGCTACGAGCAGTACTTC.

Worth noting for this clone: In the same sample, other DNA sequences code for this CDR3. V is TRBV2 and J is TRBJ2-3; D call uncertain. V lost 4 bases, J lost 2 bases, and 4 bases lay in between. This CDR3 has 12 amino acids. From germline, CDR1 is SNHLY and CDR2 FYNNEI. The CDR3 is CASSVFTDTQYF. The CDR3 nucleotides are TGTGCCAGCAGTGTTTTCACAGATACGCAGTATTTT. The whole variable domain, filled in from reference TRBV2 and TRBJ2-3, reads EPEVTQTPSHQVTQMGQEVILRCVPISNHLYFYWYRQILGQKVEFLVSFYNNEISEKSEIFDDQFSVERPDGSNFTLKIRSTKLEDSAMYFCASSVFTDTQYFGPGTRLTVL.

The V gene is TRBV5-6, the J gene TRBJ2-5; D gene ambiguous. This CDR3 spans 15 amino acids. Germline CDR1 SGHDT, CDR2 YYEEEE. V shed 2 bases and J shed 4 bases, with 15 bases lying between them. The CDR3 region is CASSFRSNPIETQYF. Written as DNA, the CDR3 is TGTGCCAGCAGCTTTAGGTCCAACCCTATAGAGACCCAGTACTTC.

The chain uses TRBV5-4 and TRBJ2-6; no definite D call. The germline V and J ends were trimmed by 5 bases and 0 bases, with 12 bases remaining between them. This CDR3 region has 16 residues. Looked up from germline, CDR1 is SGHNT and CDR2 is YYREEE (reference sequence). CDR3 region: CASSPRMVSGANVLTF. DNA for the CDR3: TGTGCCAGCAGTCCTCGGATGGTCTCTGGGGCCAACGTCCTGACTTTC.

V and J are TRBV16 and TRBJ2-7, with 10 nucleotides matching TRBD1. This CDR3 has 19 residues. Trimming cost V 4 bases and J 1 base; bases outside gene matches: 16. CDR1 is KGHSY and CDR2 is FQNENV in the germline V gene. CDR3 protein: CASSRRLQMLGQGSYEQYF. DNA of the CDR3: TGTGCCAGCAGCCGCCGACTACAGATGCTGGGACAGGGGTCCTACGAGCAGTACTTC.

This chain connects TRBV10-1 to TRBJ2-5, with D perhaps assigned TRBD1 or TRBD2 (5 bases each). The CDR3 length is 16 residues. Trimming left V 2 bases short and J 4 bases short, with 17 bases between. From germline, CDR1 is WNHNN and CDR2 SYGVQD (reference sequence). This CDR3 is CASSETTGTPGETQYF. The CDR3 DNA reads TGCGCCAGCAGTGAGACTACCGGGACCCCAGGAGAGACCCAGTACTTC.

The chain employs TRBV6-5 and TRBJ2-7, with 7 bases fitting TRBD1. Germline loops: CDR1 MNHEY, CDR2 SVGAGI. V shed 6 bases, J shed 9 bases, and the junction held 11 bases outside the gene matches. The length of the CDR3 is 13 residues. CDR3 nucleotides: TGTGCCAGCAGCTCGCAGGGACAGAGAGGGCAGTACTTC. Its translation is CASSSQGQRGQYF.

The chain combines TRBV30 with TRBJ1-5; 7 bases fit TRBD1. CDR1 is GTSNPN, CDR2 SVGIG, per germline (reference sequence). After removal of 3 bases from V and 4 bases from J, the junction contained 6 bases not matched to a gene. The CDR3 length is 14 residues. The CDR3 DNA is TGTGCCTGGAGCGCCGGGACAGTAAATCAGCCCCAGCATTTT. It yields the protein CAWSAGTVNQPQHF.